Described below is a single TCR beta chain sequence and its context. The antigen remains unidentified. CDR1 and CDR2 from the germline V gene are MNHEY and SMNVEV (reference sequence). This CDR3 comprises 12 residues. The ends were cut back, 8 bases at V and 6 bases at J, with 11 bases in the middle. Sorted-subset replicate PCR reactions contained 200 to 250 ng DNA, corresponding to tens of thousands of T cell genomes. Data came from immunoSEQ multiplex PCR; TCRdb stores just in-frame clones and leaves some out. The table records roughly 570,000 clones, roughly 98% of them present only once. The naive CD8 population came from CD45RO-negative cells selected for CCR7, without terminally differentiated effector memory CD45RA+ cells. This entry is derived from a study of shared clonotypes between healthy human individuals. Study-level information: Contributing individuals were a couple of females and three males aged 18 to 49.

Whole-study findings and limits: There were few donors, and this limited the genetic and exposure-history diversity represented. Clonotypes not shared had lower generation probabilities than those common to all four donors.

The sequenced sample was naive CD8+ T cells sorted from blood. This sequence was found in a man aged 25-45 years in good health. V gene TRBV27 combines with J gene TRBJ1-5; a possible D gene is TRBD1 (5 bases). The CDR3 loop is CASGSGGQPQHF. CDR3 nucleotide sequence: TGTGCCAGCGGTTCGGGGGGTCAGCCCCAGCATTTT.